The 8 T cell receptor beta chains in this list originate from one sample, sequenced in a study of OX40 agonist ivuxolimab in advanced cancers. Method: immunoSEQ multiplex PCR; TCRdb's copy keeps in-frame clones and lacks some. This table holds more than 70,000 clones, 85% found once. This material consisted of CD4+ or CD8+ T cells sorted from blood, taken in a trial of the OX40 agonist ivuxolimab. The receptors shown here come from an adult with an advanced solid tumor such as melanoma, head and neck, liver or kidney cancer.

The sample holds a few counts of this clone. The chain employs TRBV6-1 and TRBJ2-1, with TRBD1 matching over 7 bases. V dropped 3 bases and J dropped 9; count of bases not matched to a gene: 8. CDR3 length equals 14 residues. Looked up from germline, CDR1 is MNHNS and CDR2 is SASEGT. CDR3 loop: CASSERGPRIEQFF. CDR3 nucleotides: TGTGCCAGCAGTGAGAGGGGGCCCCGAATTGAGCAGTTCTTC.

CDR3 nucleotides: TGTGCCAGCAGTCCCCGAAAAGCGGGGGTGGGCGAGCAGTACTTC. Protein sequence: CASSPRKAGVGEQYF. This rearrangement joins TRBV28 to TRBJ2-7, with 8 bases lining up with TRBD2. The V gene end was trimmed by 5 bases and the J gene end by 6 bases; junction bases not matched to a gene: 12. Germline V lookup: CDR1 MDHEN, CDR2 SYDVKM. The CDR3 is 15 residues long.

The chain couples TRBV7-2 to TRBJ2-2; 9 nucleotides match TRBD2. Per the germline V gene, CDR1 is SGHTA and CDR2 is FQGNSA. The CDR3 sequence is 14 residues long. Trimming removed 3 bases from V and 8 bases from J; junction bases left unmatched: 4. CDR3 protein: CASSFLAGWGELFF. CDR3 in DNA: TGTGCCAGCAGCTTTCTAGCGGGGTGGGGGGAGCTGTTTTTT.

The V gene is TRBV6-5, the J gene TRBJ2-6; 8 bases map to TRBD1. Germline assignment: CDR1 MNHEY and CDR2 SVGAGI. J was trimmed by 1 base and V by 2 bases; bases with no gene match: 1. This CDR3 region has 16 residues. CDR3: CASSYRQGSGANVLTF. The CDR3 coding sequence is TGTGCCAGCAGTTACAGACAGGGGTCTGGGGCCAACGTCCTGACTTTC.

A few counts support this clone. V gene TRBV5-1 combines with J gene TRBJ2-7; D perhaps matches TRBD2 (7 bases). Trimming shortened V by 2 bases and J by 5 bases, and 11 bases separated the two germline ends. Germline V gives CDR1 SGHRS, CDR2 YFSETQ. The CDR3 covers 13 residues. CDR3 bases: TGCGCCAGCAGCTTAGGGGGGGAGGACGAGCAGTACTTC. It yields the protein CASSLGGEDEQYF.

The chain is built from TRBV9 and TRBJ1-3; maybe TRBD1 (6 bases). V lost 0 bases and J lost 3, with 16 bases in between. Germline V lookup: CDR1 SGDLS, CDR2 YYNGEE. This CDR3 is built from 17 residues. The CDR3 nucleotides read TGTGCCAGCAGCGTAGGAGTGGGGGGGCTTTTTGGAAACACCATATATTTT. Its protein product is CASSVGVGGLFGNTIYF.

J is TRBJ2-3 and V is TRBV11-2; D not certain. V gave up 5 bases and J gave up 1 base, with 13 bases separating them. This CDR3 has 15 amino acids. The germline CDR1 and CDR2 sequences are SGHAT and FQNNGV. CDR3 bases: TGTGCCAGCAGCCCCCCCGGGTCTCGCACAGATACGCAGTATTTT. This translates into CASSPPGSRTDTQYF. Variable domain in full (rest from reference TRBV11-2 and TRBJ2-3): EAGVAQSPRYKIIEKRQSVAFWCNPISGHATLYWYQQILGQGPKLLIQFQNNGVVDDSQLPKDRFSAERLKGVDSTLKIQPAKLEDSAVYLCASSPPGSRTDTQYFGPGTRLTVL.

This chain links TRBV6-5 with TRBJ1-5; D not certain. Germline V gene lookup returns CDR1 MNHEY and CDR2 SVGAGI. The V and J ends lost 5 bases and 7 bases respectively, with 15 bases between them. The CDR3 runs 14 residues. The CDR3 loop is CASSEVRSGQPQHF. CDR3 nucleotides: TGTGCCAGCAGTGAAGTGAGATCCGGGCAGCCCCAGCATTTT.